This TCR beta chain was captured in a study of regulatory and conventional T cells in RAG deficiency. Blood CD4+ CD25-low CD127-high conventional T cells supplied the genomic DNA template. V dropped 0 bases and J dropped 5 bases, with 8 bases sitting between them. Looked up from germline, CDR1 is SGHRS and CDR2 is YFSETQ. The CDR3 is 14 amino acids. Findings of the study overall: In Omenn syndrome, Treg and Tconv repertoires overlapped >80%. Shannon entropy fell and Simpson indices rose in RAG-deficient patients.

A remark on this clone: The target antigen is unknown.

Assay used: immunoSEQ multiplex PCR; TCRdb lists only in-frame clones, some missing. The sample holds about 34,000 clones, more than 75% seen once. Separately, the same data were catalogued under a study of regulatory T cells. Per that study: The primer mix had 52 TRBV and 13 TRBJ primers.

J is TRBJ1-4 and V is TRBV5-1, with D uncertain. The sample comprised CD4+ effector T cells sorted from blood. This TCR derives from a human donor in good health. The CDR3 sequence is CASSLGRTNEKLFF. The CDR3 DNA reads as TGCGCCAGCAGCTTGGGAAGAACAAATGAAAAACTGTTTTTT.